The rows below give T cell receptor beta chains drawn from one sample of a study of blood T cell repertoires in COVID-19. Measured with immunoSEQ multiplex PCR; TCRdb has only the in-frame clones, and not every one. This sample has about 240,000 clones, with around four fifths found just once. Input material: peripheral blood. These receptors came from a woman aged 60-75 years with active or convalescent COVID-19. Each CDR3 is given with its conserved first and last residue. Each record gives: D gene, J gene, V gene, clone size, CDR3 DNA, CDR3 protein. A D gene is named only where the DNA matches it firmly. Not all rows give a size; the values are once, few, many and, for expanded clones, a class.

d_call: -
j_call: TRBJ1-6
v_call: TRBV28
clone_size: -
cdr3_nt: TGTGCCAGCAGTTTAAGGCGGGATAATTCACCCCTCCACTTT
cdr3_aa: CASSLRRDNSPLHF

d_call: TRBD2
j_call: TRBJ2-3
v_call: TRBV6-6
clone_size: -
cdr3_nt: TGTGCCAGCAGTTACGCGGGGGGGCATGGGACAGATACGCAGTATTTT
cdr3_aa: CASSYAGGHGTDTQYF

d_call: TRBD1
j_call: TRBJ2-5
v_call: TRBV5-6
clone_size: -
cdr3_nt: TGTGCCAGCAGCTTGGCCGCACAGGGGGCGGGGGAGACCCAGTACTTC
cdr3_aa: CASSLAAQGAGETQYF

d_call: TRBD1
j_call: TRBJ2-1
v_call: TRBV7-2
clone_size: -
cdr3_nt: TGTGCCAGCAGCGGGACAGGGAGAATTTACAATGAGCAGTTCTTC
cdr3_aa: CASSGTGRIYNEQFF

d_call: -
j_call: TRBJ1-2
v_call: TRBV11-2
clone_size: -
cdr3_nt: TGTGCCAGCAGCCGTCAGAAGGTCCGGGGAGGCTATGGCTACACCTTC
cdr3_aa: CASSRQKVRGGYGYTF

d_call: TRBD2
j_call: TRBJ2-3
v_call: TRBV5-1
clone_size: -
cdr3_nt: TGCGCCAGCAGCTTGGCCTTTAGCGGGGGGCCTACAGATACGCAGTATTTT
cdr3_aa: CASSLAFSGGPTDTQYF

d_call: -
j_call: TRBJ1-2
v_call: TRBV3-1/TRBV3-2
clone_size: -
cdr3_nt: TGTGCCAGCAGCCTTCCTTACTATGGCTACACCTTC
cdr3_aa: CASSLPYYGYTF

d_call: -
j_call: TRBJ1-4
v_call: TRBV5-5
clone_size: -
cdr3_nt: TGTGCCAGCACCATGCCGCAGGGAGGGGAAAAACTGTTTTTT
cdr3_aa: CASTMPQGGEKLFF

d_call: -
j_call: TRBJ1-2
v_call: TRBV5-1
clone_size: -
cdr3_nt: TGCGCCAGCAGCCCCCCGCAGGGCAACTATGGCTACACCTTC
cdr3_aa: CASSPPQGNYGYTF

d_call: TRBD2
j_call: TRBJ2-1
v_call: TRBV9
clone_size: -
cdr3_nt: TGTGCCAGCAGCTCGACGACTAGCGGGAAACACAATGAGCAGTTCTTC
cdr3_aa: CASSSTTSGKHNEQFF

d_call: -
j_call: TRBJ2-7
v_call: TRBV11-3
clone_size: -
cdr3_nt: TGTGCCAGCAGCCCCCCCGAGGGCGAGCAGTACTTC
cdr3_aa: CASSPPEGEQYF

d_call: -
j_call: TRBJ1-2
v_call: TRBV16
clone_size: -
cdr3_nt: TGTGCCAGCAGCCAATCCCCAGGGCGGAACTATGGCTACACCTTC
cdr3_aa: CASSQSPGRNYGYTF

d_call: -
j_call: TRBJ2-5
v_call: TRBV9
clone_size: -
cdr3_nt: TGTGCCAGCAGCCTCCCGGGAGAGACCCAGTACTTC
cdr3_aa: CASSLPGETQYF

d_call: -
j_call: TRBJ2-3
v_call: TRBV5-1
clone_size: -
cdr3_nt: TGCGCCAGCAGCTTGCCGGGGAAAGATACGCAGTATTTT
cdr3_aa: CASSLPGKDTQYF

d_call: -
j_call: TRBJ2-1
v_call: TRBV9
clone_size: once
cdr3_nt: TGTGCCAGCGCCGGGGACAAGAGCTCCTACAATGAGCAGTTCTTC
cdr3_aa: CASAGDKSSYNEQFF

d_call: TRBD1
j_call: TRBJ1-5
v_call: TRBV19
clone_size: -
cdr3_nt: TGTGCCAGTAGTATACGGGGGGCAGGGGGCCAGCCCCAGCATTTT
cdr3_aa: CASSIRGAGGQPQHF

d_call: TRBD2
j_call: TRBJ2-1
v_call: TRBV19
clone_size: -
cdr3_nt: TGTGCCAGTAGTATCCGTGCGCTAGCGGGAGGGAACAATGAGCAGTTCTTC
cdr3_aa: CASSIRALAGGNNEQFF

d_call: -
j_call: TRBJ1-4
v_call: TRBV13
clone_size: -
cdr3_nt: TGTGCCAGCACCTACCAGGGGGAAAAACTGTTTTTT
cdr3_aa: CASTYQGEKLFF

d_call: TRBD1
j_call: TRBJ1-4
v_call: TRBV5-6
clone_size: once
cdr3_nt: TGTGCCAGCAGCTCCGGACAGGGGGCTACTGCAACTAATGAAAAACTGTTTTTT
cdr3_aa: CASSSGQGATATNEKLFF

d_call: TRBD2
j_call: TRBJ2-2
v_call: TRBV11-2
clone_size: -
cdr3_nt: TGTGCCAGCATCCCCTTAGCGGGAGGGCCTTACGGGGAGCTGTTTTTT
cdr3_aa: CASIPLAGGPYGELFF

d_call: TRBD1
j_call: TRBJ1-2
v_call: TRBV3-1/TRBV3-2
clone_size: -
cdr3_nt: TGTGCCAGCAGCCAGAGCCCAGGGGGCAGTGGCTACACCTTC
cdr3_aa: CASSQSPGGSGYTF

d_call: TRBD1
j_call: TRBJ2-7
v_call: TRBV27
clone_size: -
cdr3_nt: TGTGCCAGCAGTAAATGGACCGGGACAGACACGTACGAGCAGTACTTC
cdr3_aa: CASSKWTGTDTYEQYF

d_call: TRBD1
j_call: TRBJ2-3
v_call: TRBV28
clone_size: -
cdr3_nt: TGTGCCAGCAGCGTTGCGGGACAGGGGAAGAGAGATACGCAGTATTTT
cdr3_aa: CASSVAGQGKRDTQYF

d_call: TRBD2
j_call: TRBJ2-3
v_call: TRBV2
clone_size: once
cdr3_nt: TGTGCCAGCAGTGAACGGACTAGCGGGAGATCGAGCACAGATACGCAGTATTTT
cdr3_aa: CASSERTSGRSSTDTQYF

d_call: -
j_call: TRBJ2-3
v_call: TRBV9
clone_size: -
cdr3_nt: TGTGCCAGCAGCGCCCTGGGGCTTAGCACAGATACGCAGTATTTT
cdr3_aa: CASSALGLSTDTQYF

d_call: -
j_call: TRBJ1-4
v_call: TRBV4-2
clone_size: -
cdr3_nt: TGTGCCAGCAGCCAGATCCTCACAGGGCGAACTAATGAAAAACTGTTTTTT
cdr3_aa: CASSQILTGRTNEKLFF

d_call: -
j_call: TRBJ1-3
v_call: TRBV3-1/TRBV3-2
clone_size: -
cdr3_nt: TGTGCCAGCAGACGCGGTCTTTCCACTGGAAACACCATATATTTT
cdr3_aa: CASRRGLSTGNTIYF

d_call: TRBD1
j_call: TRBJ1-4
v_call: TRBV10-3
clone_size: once
cdr3_nt: TGTGCCAGTACTCAGGGGACAGGGAATGAAAAACTGTTTTTT
cdr3_aa: CASTQGTGNEKLFF

d_call: -
j_call: TRBJ2-2
v_call: TRBV14
clone_size: few
cdr3_nt: TGTGCCAGCAGCCAGCTCGACAGTCCGGCTGGCACCGGGGAGCTGTTTTTT
cdr3_aa: CASSQLDSPAGTGELFF

d_call: -
j_call: TRBJ1-4
v_call: TRBV19
clone_size: -
cdr3_nt: TGTGCCAGTAGCGGCGGCCGCGATGAAAAACTGTTTTTT
cdr3_aa: CASSGGRDEKLFF

d_call: -
j_call: TRBJ1-4
v_call: TRBV24-1
clone_size: -
cdr3_nt: TGTGCCACCAGTGATAGGACAGTTGAAAAACTGTTTTTT
cdr3_aa: CATSDRTVEKLFF

d_call: -
j_call: TRBJ1-2
v_call: TRBV20-1
clone_size: -
cdr3_nt: TGCAGTGCTGGCTCCTCAAATGGCTACACCTTC
cdr3_aa: CSAGSSNGYTF

d_call: -
j_call: TRBJ1-2
v_call: TRBV5-8
clone_size: -
cdr3_nt: TGTGCCAGCAGCTTGGCAGGGGAAGGCTATGGCTACACCTTC
cdr3_aa: CASSLAGEGYGYTF

d_call: -
j_call: TRBJ2-1
v_call: TRBV14
clone_size: few
cdr3_nt: TGTGCCAGCAGCCAAGACCCAACAGACTCCTACAATGAGCAGTTCTTC
cdr3_aa: CASSQDPTDSYNEQFF

d_call: -
j_call: TRBJ2-3
v_call: TRBV24-1
clone_size: -
cdr3_nt: TGTGCCACCAGTGACCGAACACCCCTCGCGGGCAGCACAGATACGCAGTATTTT
cdr3_aa: CATSDRTPLAGSTDTQYF

d_call: -
j_call: TRBJ1-2
v_call: TRBV5-5
clone_size: -
cdr3_nt: TGTGCCAGCAGCTTGGAAATACTTAAAAACCCCCTAAACTATGGCTACACCTTC
cdr3_aa: CASSLEILKNPLNYGYTF

d_call: -
j_call: TRBJ2-7
v_call: TRBV2
clone_size: -
cdr3_nt: TGTGCCAGCAAAGTTGGTATACAGGGCTACGAGCAGTACTTC
cdr3_aa: CASKVGIQGYEQYF

d_call: TRBD1
j_call: TRBJ2-2
v_call: TRBV11-3
clone_size: -
cdr3_nt: TGTGCCAGCAGCTTGGGACAGGGGTTAGGGGAGCTGTTTTTT
cdr3_aa: CASSLGQGLGELFF

d_call: -
j_call: TRBJ1-4
v_call: TRBV7-2
clone_size: -
cdr3_nt: TGTGCCAGCAGCTCAGGCCCTACTAATGAAAAACTGTTTTTT
cdr3_aa: CASSSGPTNEKLFF

d_call: -
j_call: TRBJ1-1
v_call: TRBV2
clone_size: -
cdr3_nt: TGTGCCAGCACCCCGGGACATCCGAACACTGAAGCTTTCTTT
cdr3_aa: CASTPGHPNTEAFF

d_call: TRBD2
j_call: TRBJ2-3
v_call: TRBV30
clone_size: once
cdr3_nt: TGTGCCTGGAGACCCGGACTAGCGGCGGATACGCAGTATTTT
cdr3_aa: CAWRPGLAADTQYF

d_call: TRBD2
j_call: TRBJ2-3
v_call: TRBV6-5
clone_size: -
cdr3_nt: TGTGCCAGCAGTACTAGCGGGAGAGGGGGGTGGACGCAGTATTTT
cdr3_aa: CASSTSGRGGWTQYF

d_call: -
j_call: TRBJ1-5
v_call: TRBV19
clone_size: -
cdr3_nt: TGTGCCAGTAGTAACCGCGTGGGGGCTAATCAGCCCCAGCATTTT
cdr3_aa: CASSNRVGANQPQHF

d_call: -
j_call: TRBJ2-7
v_call: TRBV19
clone_size: -
cdr3_nt: TGTGCCAGTAGTATCGCCTACCTCGCAAACGACGAGCAGTACTTC
cdr3_aa: CASSIAYLANDEQYF

d_call: TRBD1
j_call: TRBJ1-2
v_call: TRBV10-3
clone_size: -
cdr3_nt: TGTGCCATCACCGACGACAGGGTAAATGGCTACACCTTC
cdr3_aa: CAITDDRVNGYTF

d_call: TRBD2
j_call: TRBJ2-2
v_call: TRBV19
clone_size: -
cdr3_nt: TGTGCCAGTAGTATGGGGACTAGAAAACCCGGGGAGCTGTTTTTT
cdr3_aa: CASSMGTRKPGELFF

d_call: TRBD1
j_call: TRBJ1-2
v_call: TRBV19
clone_size: -
cdr3_nt: TGTGCCAGTACCAAACAACAGGGGGCGCAGGGCTATGGCTACACCTTC
cdr3_aa: CASTKQQGAQGYGYTF

d_call: TRBD2
j_call: TRBJ2-7
v_call: TRBV27
clone_size: -
cdr3_nt: TGTGCCAGCAGGGTAGCGGGAAGCTACGAGCAGTACTTC
cdr3_aa: CASRVAGSYEQYF

d_call: TRBD1
j_call: TRBJ2-3
v_call: TRBV6-6
clone_size: -
cdr3_nt: TGTGCCAGCGAGGGGGCTTCCACAGATACGCAGTATTTT
cdr3_aa: CASEGASTDTQYF

d_call: TRBD2
j_call: TRBJ2-1
v_call: TRBV7-9
clone_size: -
cdr3_nt: TGTGCCAGCAGCTGGGGACTAGCGGGAGATGAGCAGTTCTTC
cdr3_aa: CASSWGLAGDEQFF

d_call: TRBD1
j_call: TRBJ1-2
v_call: TRBV4-1
clone_size: -
cdr3_nt: TGCGCCAGCAGCCAAGTTCCAGGGGGGAATCCCCGGAATGGCTACACCTTC
cdr3_aa: CASSQVPGGNPRNGYTF

d_call: TRBD1
j_call: TRBJ1-2
v_call: TRBV7-9
clone_size: -
cdr3_nt: TGTGCCAGCAGCTTTGGGACAGGGGATGGCTACACCTTC
cdr3_aa: CASSFGTGDGYTF

d_call: -
j_call: TRBJ1-1
v_call: TRBV18
clone_size: few
cdr3_nt: TGTGCCAGCTCAAGACGGGAAACTGAAGCTTTCTTT
cdr3_aa: CASSRRETEAFF

d_call: -
j_call: TRBJ2-2
v_call: TRBV10-3
clone_size: -
cdr3_nt: TGTGCCATCCGGGCTGGGGGTAGCGGTCCTGCGAACACCGGGGAGCTGTTTTTT
cdr3_aa: CAIRAGGSGPANTGELFF